This passage covers 4 T cell receptor beta chains from one sample sequenced in a study of blood T cell repertoires in COVID-19. The repertoire was sequenced with immunoSEQ multiplex PCR; TCRdb's copy has only in-frame clones and lacks some. Among around 97,000 clones listed, roughly 90% were seen once. Sequenced input: peripheral blood. The origin of the receptors is a woman aged 55 to 70 with acute or convalescent COVID-19.

The rearrangement links TRBV10-3 to TRBJ1-4; 7 bases are shared with TRBD1. This CDR3 contains 15 residues. Germline V gene data show CDR1 as ENHRY and CDR2 as SYGVKD. V lost 6 bases and J lost 7; bases outside the gene matches: 11. As DNA, the CDR3 is TGTGCCATCAGCGCAACAGGGGCCGAGAGTGAAAAACTGTTTTTT. Encoded protein: CAISATGAESEKLFF.

The chain uses TRBV19 and TRBJ1-1; D not resolved. The CDR3 is 12 amino acids. Trimming pared 11 bases from V and 1 base from J, leaving 11 bases between. CDR1 is LNHDA, CDR2 SQIVND, per germline (reference sequence). CDR3 sequence reads: CASHARNTEAFF. In DNA form, the CDR3 reads TGTGCCTCCCATGCCAGGAACACTGAAGCTTTCTTT.

The chain employs TRBV29-1 and TRBJ2-2, with 9 bases that match TRBD1. J gave up 6 bases and V 6 bases, and 8 bases lay outside the gene matches. Looked up from germline, CDR1 is SQVTM and CDR2 is ANQGSEA. CDR3 length: 14 amino acids. This CDR3 reads CSVMSGDRAGELFF. DNA of the CDR3: TGCAGCGTAATGAGCGGGGACAGGGCCGGGGAGCTGTTTTTT.

The CDR3 sequence: CASSTVVNEKLFF. The CDR3 nucleotides read TGTGCCAGCAGCACGGTAGTTAATGAAAAACTGTTTTTT. V gene TRBV5-4 combines with J gene TRBJ1-4; D is unresolved. Germline CDR1 reads SGHNT; CDR2 reads YYREEE (reference sequence). The CDR3 consists of 13 residues. V was trimmed by 4 bases and J by 4 bases, leaving 8 bases between them.